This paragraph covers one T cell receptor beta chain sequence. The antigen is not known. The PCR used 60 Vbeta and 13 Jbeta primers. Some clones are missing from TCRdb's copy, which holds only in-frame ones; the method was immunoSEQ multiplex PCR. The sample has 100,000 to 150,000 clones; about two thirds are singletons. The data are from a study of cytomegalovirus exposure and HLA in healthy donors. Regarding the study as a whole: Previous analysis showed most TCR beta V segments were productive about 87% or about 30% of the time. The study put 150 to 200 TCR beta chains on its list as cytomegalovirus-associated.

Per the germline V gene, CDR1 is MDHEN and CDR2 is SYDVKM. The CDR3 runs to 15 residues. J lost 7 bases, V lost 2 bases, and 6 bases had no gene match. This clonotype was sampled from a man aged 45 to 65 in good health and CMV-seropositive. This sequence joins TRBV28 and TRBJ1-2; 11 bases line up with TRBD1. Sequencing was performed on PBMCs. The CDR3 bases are TGTGCCAGCAGTTTACCCAGGGGGACAGGGGGTGGCTACACCTTC. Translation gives CASSLPRGTGGGYTF.